Listed here is a single T cell receptor (beta chain). CDR1 is MGHRA and CDR2 is YSYEKL in the germline V gene. The V end lost 3 bases, the J end lost 1 base, and 7 bases lay between the germline ends. This CDR3 is 15 amino acids long. The sample is drawn from a study of shared clonotypes between healthy human individuals. This table comes from immunoSEQ multiplex PCR, and its TCRdb copy is limited to in-frame clones, with some not included. The sample has hundreds of thousands of clones; around four fifths are singletons. Researchers partitioned CD4+ cells into CD45RA+ naive and CD45RA-negative memory subsets.

The TCR comes from a woman in her twenties or thirties in good health. The rearrangement uses TRBV4-1 and TRBJ2-6; D remains unclear. Material for sequencing was memory CD4+ T cells sorted from blood. As for subset: CD45RA-negative fraction. As DNA, the CDR3 is TGCGCCAGCAGCCAGCCCAATTCTGGGGCCAACGTCCTGACTTTC. As protein: CASSQPNSGANVLTF.